The sequence of this TCR beta chain was determined in a study of identical twins. Overall study findings and caveats: Invariant MAIT and iNKT cells may have partly biased zero-insertion analyses.

This CDR3 comprises 15 residues. The V gene end was trimmed by 3 bases and the J gene end by 4 bases; junction bases not matched to a gene: 6. Germline CDR1 is ENHRY and CDR2 is SYGVKD. Concerning this clonotype itself: Its target is not known.

Each CDR3 protein gets one entry after TCRdb re-called the 5' RACE reads with MiXCR. The repertoire has under 1 million distinct CDR3 sequences, approximately 13% of them found once; the top ten carry about 1.5%. This same sample was also taken into another study, of yellow fever vaccine responses in identical twins.

The V gene is TRBV10-3, the J gene TRBJ2-3; 8 bases are a match to TRBD1. This TCR derives from a young woman in good health. The sample comprised PBMCs. The CDR3 sequence: CAISERQGASDTQYF. CDR3 coding DNA: TGTGCCATCAGTGAAAGGCAGGGGGCTTCAGATACGCAGTATTTT.